The 20 T cell receptor beta chains presented below share a single source sample, sequenced in a study of early T cells in non-severe SARS-CoV-2 infection. A single record per CDR3 protein comes from TCRdb applying MiXCR to the 5' RACE reads. Among about 77,000 distinct CDR3 sequences listed, about 15% were seen once. Source material: whole blood. These receptors were obtained from an adult who was a healthcare worker with PCR-confirmed SARS-CoV-2 infection or an uninfected control (not recorded which).

This clonotype has just a few counts. The chain couples TRBV28 to TRBJ2-7, with 8 positions matching TRBD1. The V segment lost 3 bases and the J segment 7 bases; nucleotides outside the gene matches: 11. CDR1 and CDR2 (germline): MDHEN, SYDVKM. The CDR3 covers 15 residues. The DNA of the CDR3 is TGTGCCAGCAGTTTGTGGACAGGGTCTTCAGTGGAGCAGTACTTC. The encoded protein is CASSLWTGSSVEQYF.

This clonotype was observed a few times. This chain links TRBV12-3 or TRBV12-4 with TRBJ1-4; D gene ambiguous. The V end lost 11 bases, the J end lost 8 bases, and 21 bases lay between the germline ends. CDR3 length: 14 residues. This CDR3 is CASAVSQLKEKLFF. The CDR3 DNA reads as TGTGCCTCAGCAGTTTCGCAATTAAAGGAAAAACTGTTTTTT.

This clonotype has ten or more counts. This rearrangement joins TRBV7-3 to TRBJ1-1, with a tentative D call TRBD1 (6 bases). Germline CDR1 and CDR2: SGHTA and FQGTGA. The CDR3 is 13 amino acids. Trimming took off 3 bases at V and 8 bases at J, with 13 bases between the two ends. This chain's CDR3 is CASSFTGQGEAFF. The CDR3 nucleotides are TGTGCCAGCAGCTTCACAGGGCAGGGGGAAGCTTTCTTT.

This clonotype has a handful of counts. The CDR3 sequence is CSARDKPPGPINQPQHF. Written as DNA, the CDR3 is TGCAGTGCTAGAGATAAGCCCCCGGGACCGATCAATCAGCCCCAGCATTTT. This chain links TRBV20-1 with TRBJ1-5; TRBD1 might be the D (5 bases). This CDR3 contains 17 residues. Trimming stripped 0 bases from V and 3 bases from J, with 18 bases between. The germline V gene has CDR1 DFQATT and CDR2 SNEGSKA (reference sequence).

This clonotype was detected ten times or more. The genes are TRBV9 and TRBJ2-7; 9 bases agree with TRBD2. CDR1 is SGDLS, CDR2 YYNGEE, per germline. This CDR3 comprises 14 residues. Germline trimming cut 4 bases from V and 4 bases from J; bases unmatched to any gene: 6. The CDR3 spells CASSPAAGGYEQYF. In nucleotides, the CDR3 is TGTGCCAGCAGCCCAGCAGCGGGGGGTTACGAGCAGTACTTC. Full variable domain (missing parts from reference TRBV9 and TRBJ2-7): DSGVTQTPKHLITATGQRVTLRCSPRSGDLSVYWYQQSLDQGLQFLIQYYNGEERAKGNILERFSAQQFPDLHSELNLSSLELGDSALYFCASSPAAGGYEQYFGPGTRLTVT.

A few counts support this clonotype. The genes are TRBV20-1 and TRBJ2-1, with D hard to call. Trimming removed 0 bases at V and 10 bases at J, with 13 bases between. The CDR3 consists of 13 residues. CDR1 DFQATT and CDR2 SNEGSKA come from the germline V gene (reference sequence). This chain's CDR3 is CSARDMELGEQFF. CDR3 in DNA: TGCAGTGCTAGAGATATGGAGCTCGGGGAGCAGTTCTTC.

This clonotype was recorded a few times. CDR3 nucleotides: TGTGCCATCAGCCAACCTTACAATGAGCAGTTCTTC. It specifies CAISQPYNEQFF. The gene calls are TRBV10-3 and TRBJ2-1; D remains ambiguous. V lost 6 bases and J lost 4, with 7 bases in between. Germline CDR1 is ENHRY and CDR2 is SYGVKD. CDR3 length equals 12 residues.

This clonotype was seen at least ten times. The chain employs TRBV12-3 or TRBV12-4 and TRBJ2-7, with D unresolved. CDR3 length: 16 residues. V was cut by 5 bases and J by 0 bases, with 17 bases left in between. The CDR3: CASSLADSYSSYEQYF. The DNA of the CDR3 is TGTGCCAGCAGTCTCGCCGACTCATACAGCTCCTACGAGCAGTACTTC.

This clonotype was seen a few times. The rearrangement links TRBV7-6 to TRBJ2-5; 7 bases map to TRBD2. Germline lookup yields CDR1 SGHVS and CDR2 FNYEAQ. The CDR3 contains 16 residues. The trim removed 5 bases at V and 2 bases at J, leaving 11 bases unmatched. The DNA of the CDR3 is TGTGCCAGCAGCCCGCGGGGAGGGGCCTCGCAAGAGACCCAGTACTTC. Its protein is CASSPRGGASQETQYF.

This chain connects TRBV27 to TRBJ1-2; 7 bases are shared with TRBD1. In germline, CDR1 is MNHEY, CDR2 SMNVEV (reference sequence). This CDR3 has 13 residues. Unmatched junction bases numbered 1, after V lost 3 bases and J lost 3 bases. This CDR3 is CASSFQGDYGYTF. CDR3 DNA sequence: TGTGCCAGCAGTTTCCAGGGGGACTATGGCTACACCTTC.

The chain employs TRBV5-1 and TRBJ1-1; weak D call: TRBD1 (5 bases). Looked up from germline, CDR1 is SGHRS and CDR2 is YFSETQ. V was clipped by 0 bases and J by 6 bases, with 12 bases between them. CDR3 size: 14 residues. CDR3 DNA: TGCGCCAGCAGCTTGGCTGCAGGGATATCTGAAGCTTTCTTT. As protein: CASSLAAGISEAFF.

This chain joins TRBV20-1 and TRBJ2-3; TRBD2 might be the D (5 bases). This CDR3 spans 15 amino acids. Germline V gives CDR1 DFQATT, CDR2 SNEGSKA (reference sequence). Trimming left V 5 bases short and J 4 bases short, with 19 bases between. In nucleotides, the CDR3 is TGCAGTGCTGCCCCCGAAGGGAGTTTGGCAGATACGCAGTATTTT. This translates into CSAAPEGSLADTQYF.

This clonotype was seen many times. V gene TRBV5-8 combines with J gene TRBJ1-2; D not resolved. CDR1 and CDR2 (germline): SGHTS, YDEGEE. Trimming cost V 0 bases and J 2 bases, with 11 bases left between them. The CDR3 is 15 residues long. The CDR3 here is CASSLGLEWNYGYTF. As DNA, the CDR3 is TGTGCCAGCAGCTTGGGTCTGGAATGGAACTATGGCTACACCTTC.

The V and J genes are TRBV7-9 and TRBJ2-6; a possible D gene is TRBD2 (6 bases). Germline CDR1 reads SEHNR; CDR2 reads FQNEAQ (reference sequence). CDR3 length equals 15 residues. V was pared by 9 bases and J by 2 bases, with 14 bases between. CDR3 DNA: TGTGCCAGAGCGGAGCCGGGGGCTGGGGCCAACGTCCTGACTTTC. It yields the protein CARAEPGAGANVLTF.

This clonotype was recorded a few times. The rearrangement uses TRBV10-3 and TRBJ2-7, with a tentative D call TRBD1 (6 bases). The CDR3 sequence is 12 residues long. From germline, CDR1 is ENHRY and CDR2 SYGVKD. V was shortened by 6 bases and J by 3 bases, with 9 bases between the two germline ends. CDR3 loop: CAIRSDSYEQYF. As DNA, the CDR3 is TGTGCCATCAGGTCGGACAGCTACGAGCAGTACTTC.

The chain recombines TRBV6-1 with TRBJ2-7; D is possibly TRBD1 (6 bases). Germline CDR1 is MNHNS and CDR2 is SASEGT. The V end lost 10 bases, the J end lost 7 bases, and 26 bases lay between the germline ends. The length of the CDR3 is 15 residues. DNA for the CDR3: TGTGCCACCGCAGTGGGGGCACAGGGCCTTGGGGAGCAGTACTTC. Residues: CATAVGAQGLGEQYF.

There are a few counts of this clonotype. The V call is TRBV5-4, the J call TRBJ1-1, with 8 bases lining up with TRBD1. From germline, CDR1 is SGHNT and CDR2 YYREEE (reference sequence). V shed 4 bases and J 0 bases; nucleotides not matched to a gene: 5. This CDR3 comprises 15 residues. The CDR3 region has the DNA TGTGCCAGCAGCACCCGACAGGGGTTGAACACTGAAGCTTTCTTT. Amino acids: CASSTRQGLNTEAFF.

This clonotype was counted at least ten times. In DNA, the CDR3 is TGCAGCGTGCGGGGAAAAGAGACCCAGTACTTC. This gives the protein CSVRGKETQYF. This rearrangement joins TRBV29-1 to TRBJ2-5; maybe TRBD2 (6 bases). The CDR3 extends over 11 amino acids. The germline V and J ends were trimmed by 6 bases and 3 bases, with 8 bases remaining between them. Germline V CDR1 and CDR2: SQVTM, ANQGSEA.

This clonotype has just a few counts. The chain links TRBV29-1 to TRBJ2-3; D is unresolved. Germline V gene data show CDR1 as SQVTM and CDR2 as ANQGSEA. Deletions cut 6 bases from V and 3 bases from J, with 10 bases between. The CDR3 loop spans 12 amino acids. CDR3 loop: CSVGKETDTQYF. In DNA form, the CDR3 reads TGCAGCGTGGGGAAGGAAACAGATACGCAGTATTTT.

The rearrangement uses TRBV28 and TRBJ2-1; 9 bases are a match to TRBD1. The CDR3 totals 17 residues. V trimming: 6 bases; J trimming: 0 bases; junction bases outside the gene matches: 9. From germline, CDR1 is MDHEN and CDR2 SYDVKM. The CDR3 sequence is CASRIAQGATSYNEQFF. The CDR3 DNA is TGTGCCAGCAGGATCGCACAGGGGGCTACCTCCTACAATGAGCAGTTCTTC. The complete variable domain, with remaining parts taken from reference TRBV28 and TRBJ2-1, reads DVKVTQSSRYLVKRTGEKVFLECVQDMDHENMFWYRQDPGLGLRLIYFSYDVKMKEKGDIPEGYSVSREKKERFSLILESASTNQTSMYLCASRIAQGATSYNEQFFGPGTRLTVL.